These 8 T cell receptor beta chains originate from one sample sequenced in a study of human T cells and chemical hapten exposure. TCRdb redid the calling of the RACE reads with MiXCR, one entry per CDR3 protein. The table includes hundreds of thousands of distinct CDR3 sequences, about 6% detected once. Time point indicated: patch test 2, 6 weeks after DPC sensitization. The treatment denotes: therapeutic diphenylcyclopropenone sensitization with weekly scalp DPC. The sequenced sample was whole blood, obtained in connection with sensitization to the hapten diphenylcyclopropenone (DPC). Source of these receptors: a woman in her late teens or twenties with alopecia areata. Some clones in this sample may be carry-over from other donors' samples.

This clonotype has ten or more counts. CDR3: CASSLGLAGGPDTQYF. The DNA of the CDR3 is TGTGCCAGCAGCCTAGGACTAGCGGGGGGGCCGGATACGCAGTATTTT. This chain joins TRBV7-2 and TRBJ2-3; 15 bases are a match to TRBD2. This CDR3 comprises 16 residues. Trimming took 5 bases from V and 6 from J; bases not matched to a gene: 6. CDR1 and CDR2 (germline): SGHTA, FQGNSA.

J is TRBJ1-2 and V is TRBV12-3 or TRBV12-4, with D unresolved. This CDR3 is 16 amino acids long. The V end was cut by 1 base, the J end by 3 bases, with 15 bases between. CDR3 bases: TGTGCCAGCAGTTTAGGCCCACCGACGCGATACTATGGCTACACCTTC. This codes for CASSLGPPTRYYGYTF.

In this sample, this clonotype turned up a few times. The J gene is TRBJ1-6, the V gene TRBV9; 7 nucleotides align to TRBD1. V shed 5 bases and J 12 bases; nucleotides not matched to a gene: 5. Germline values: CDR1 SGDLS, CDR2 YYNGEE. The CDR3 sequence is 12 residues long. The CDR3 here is CASSNDREPLHF. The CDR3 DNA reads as TGTGCCAGCAGTAATGACAGGGAACCCCTCCACTTT.

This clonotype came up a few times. CDR3 sequence reads: CASSLWVPMNTEAFF. The CDR3 DNA follows: TGTGCCAGCAGCTTGTGGGTTCCCATGAACACTGAAGCTTTCTTT. The J gene is TRBJ1-1, the V gene TRBV7-2; D is ambiguous. There are 15 residues in the CDR3. From germline, CDR1 is SGHTA and CDR2 FQGNSA. Trimming took off 3 bases at V and 0 bases at J, with 11 bases between the two ends.

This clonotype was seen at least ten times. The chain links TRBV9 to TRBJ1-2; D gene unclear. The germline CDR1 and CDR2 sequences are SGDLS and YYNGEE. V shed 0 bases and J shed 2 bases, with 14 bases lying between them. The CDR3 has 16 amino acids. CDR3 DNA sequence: TGTGCCAGCAGCGTAGATAAAGGGAGCCGCAACTATGGCTACACCTTC. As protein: CASSVDKGSRNYGYTF.

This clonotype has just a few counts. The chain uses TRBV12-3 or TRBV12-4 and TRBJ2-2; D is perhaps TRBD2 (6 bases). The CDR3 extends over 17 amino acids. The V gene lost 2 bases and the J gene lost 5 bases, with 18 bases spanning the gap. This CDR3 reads CASSLPNGGTRTGELFF. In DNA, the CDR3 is TGTGCCAGCAGTTTACCCAATGGGGGGACGCGAACCGGGGAGCTGTTTTTT.

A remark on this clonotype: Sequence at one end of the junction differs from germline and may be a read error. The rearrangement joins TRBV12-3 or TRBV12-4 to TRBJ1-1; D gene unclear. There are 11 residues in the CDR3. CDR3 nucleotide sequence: TGCCCCAGACGGATGAACACTGAAGCTTTCTTT. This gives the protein CPRRMNTEAFF.

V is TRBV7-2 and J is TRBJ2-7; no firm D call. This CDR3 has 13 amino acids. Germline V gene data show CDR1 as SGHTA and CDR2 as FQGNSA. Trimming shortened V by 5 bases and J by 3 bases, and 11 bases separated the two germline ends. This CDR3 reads CASSHTTGYEQYF. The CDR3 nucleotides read TGTGCCAGCAGCCATACCACCGGCTACGAGCAGTACTTC.